The TCR beta chain described here comes from a study of PD-L1 blockade in urothelial cancer. Assay used: immunoSEQ multiplex PCR; TCRdb lists only in-frame clones, some missing. The sample has roughly 50,000 clones, 75% seen once; the top ten hold roughly 4%. Regarding time point: pretreatment peripheral blood. Patients suffered from locally advanced or metastatic urothelial carcinoma. Deletions cut 7 bases from V and 0 bases from J, with 24 bases between. This CDR3 has 18 amino acids. CDR1 is LNHDA and CDR2 is SQIVND in the germline V gene (reference sequence). This TCR was recovered from a man between 65 and 85 years old with urothelial cancer. The chain has TRBV19 and TRBJ1-1; the D gene is possibly TRBD1 (5 bases). The source material was PBMCs, sampled around atezolizumab (anti-PD-L1) treatment. The CDR3 spells CASTSNPTVGRVNTEAFF. CDR3 nucleotides: TGTGCCAGTACCTCCAATCCCACCGTTGGCAGGGTGAACACTGAAGCTTTCTTT.